Shown below are 18 T cell receptor beta chains from a single sample sequenced in a study of CD8 T cells in ankylosing spondylitis. Each CDR3 protein gets one entry after TCRdb re-called the 5' RACE reads with MiXCR. The table has about 140,000 distinct CDR3 sequences, 7.5% to 9.5% seen once. Source material: synovial fluid, either unsorted or a sorted T cell fraction (not recorded which). The source of these receptors is a male donor with ankylosing spondylitis.

This clonotype was seen many times. The J gene is TRBJ2-2, the V gene TRBV6-2 or TRBV6-3; 7 bases align to TRBD2. Germline CDR1 reads MNHEY; CDR2 reads SVGEGT. CDR3 length: 12 residues. V shed 5 bases and J 9 bases; nucleotides not matched to a gene: 3. CDR3 protein: CASSTGGRELFF. The CDR3 nucleotides are TGTGCCAGCAGTACGGGGGGACGGGAGCTGTTTTTT.

The chain joins TRBV28 to TRBJ2-5; TRBD2 aligns across 8 bases. The CDR3 extends over 17 amino acids. Looked up from germline, CDR1 is MDHEN and CDR2 is SYDVKM. Trimming took 1 base from V and 5 from J; bases not matched to a gene: 12. The CDR3 region is CASSLSRGSGSYETQYF. The CDR3 DNA reads TGTGCCAGCAGTTTATCGAGGGGGAGCGGGAGTTATGAGACCCAGTACTTC.

This clonotype was detected many times. The chain joins TRBV6-5 to TRBJ2-3; 8 bases agree with TRBD1. Trimming removed 4 bases from V and 4 bases from J; junction bases left unmatched: 7. Germline values: CDR1 MNHEY, CDR2 SVGAGI. The CDR3 is 15 residues long. This CDR3 is CASSLRDRWADTQYF. Here the CDR3 DNA reads TGTGCCAGCAGTTTACGGGACAGGTGGGCAGATACGCAGTATTTT.

This clonotype was counted many times. The chain links TRBV20-1 to TRBJ2-3, with 12 bases matching TRBD2. CDR1 is DFQATT, CDR2 SNEGSKA, per germline (reference sequence). V lost 1 base to trimming and J lost 4 bases; unmatched junction nucleotides: 0. This CDR3 is built from 14 residues. The CDR3 bases are TGCAGTGCTAGAGGACTAGCGGGAGCAGATACGCAGTATTTT. It is translated as CSARGLAGADTQYF.

This clonotype was counted between two and nine times. The J gene is TRBJ2-5, the V gene TRBV7-9, with a weak D call TRBD1 (6 bases). The CDR3 is 13 amino acids. Per germline, CDR1 SEHNR and CDR2 FQNEAQ (reference sequence). CDR3 sequence: CAVLPGASETQYF. CDR3 in DNA: TGTGCAGTCCTTCCAGGGGCGTCGGAGACCCAGTACTTC.

This clonotype was seen a few times. CDR3 sequence: CASSLGQGFYGYTF. CDR3 nucleotides: TGTGCCAGCAGCCTAGGGCAGGGGTTCTATGGCTACACCTTC. The rearrangement joins TRBV7-2 to TRBJ1-2; D is perhaps TRBD1 (6 bases). This CDR3 has 14 residues. V lost 5 bases and J 4 bases, leaving 14 bases between the germline ends. In germline, CDR1 is SGHTA, CDR2 FQGNSA.

The gene calls are TRBV7-8 and TRBJ1-2; D is undetermined. The germline gives CDR1 SGHVS, CDR2 FQNEAQ. There are 13 residues in the CDR3. Trimming left V 5 bases short and J 4 bases short, with 11 bases between. The CDR3 sequence is CASSPGVLYGYTF. In DNA form, the CDR3 reads TGTGCCAGCAGCCCCGGGGTACTCTATGGCTACACCTTC.

The chain combines TRBV5-4 with TRBJ2-6; unclear D gene. Looked up from germline, CDR1 is SGHNT and CDR2 is YYREEE (reference sequence). There are 16 residues in the CDR3. The V and J ends lost 4 bases and 2 bases respectively, with 13 bases between them. The CDR3 coding sequence is TGTGCCAGCAGCCCAGCCGGGCTCGCTGGGGCCAACGTCCTGACTTTC. Protein: CASSPAGLAGANVLTF. The full variable domain, completed using reference TRBV5-4 and TRBJ2-6, is ETGVTQSPTHLIKTRGQQVTLRCSSQSGHNTVSWYQQALGQGPQFIFQYYREEENGRGNFPPRFSGLQFPNYSSELNVNALELDDSALYLCASSPAGLAGANVLTFGAGSRLTVL.

This clonotype was seen more than once but under ten times. V is TRBV5-6 and J is TRBJ1-3; no clear D. CDR3 size: 17 residues. Germline V gene sequence: CDR1 SGHDT, CDR2 YYEEEE. V was pared by 4 bases and J by 5 bases, with 22 bases between. The CDR3 nucleotides read TGTGCCAGCAGCCCCCTTTTGGAAGGATTCACGCGAAACACCATATATTTT. Translation: CASSPLLEGFTRNTIYF.

This clonotype was counted at least ten times. The chain employs TRBV6-1 and TRBJ1-5; TRBD1 matches at 11 bases. The CDR3 totals 15 residues. CDR1 and CDR2 (germline): MNHNS, SASEGT. The V and J ends lost 2 bases and 6 bases, in that order; junction bases with no gene match: 3. CDR3 sequence: CASSERTGGGQPQHF. The CDR3 DNA reads TGTGCCAGCAGTGAACGGACAGGGGGCGGTCAGCCCCAGCATTTT.

The CDR3 loop reads CASSLAQLANYGYTF. The CDR3 region has the DNA TGTGCCAGCAGCTTAGCCCAGCTAGCTAACTATGGCTACACCTTC. V gene TRBV7-8 combines with J gene TRBJ1-2; no firm D call. This CDR3 contains 15 residues. V was pared by 0 bases and J by 0 bases, with 8 bases between. Germline V gene lookup returns CDR1 SGHVS and CDR2 FQNEAQ.

This clonotype was counted many times. The chain couples TRBV5-1 to TRBJ2-7, with D possibly TRBD1 on 6 matching bases. CDR3 size: 15 residues. The ends were cut back, 5 bases at V and 4 bases at J, with 19 bases in the middle. Germline assignment: CDR1 SGHRS and CDR2 YFSETQ. The chain's CDR3 is CASRPGPDSLYEQYF. The CDR3, as DNA: TGCGCCAGCAGACCGGGGCCGGACAGTCTTTACGAGCAGTACTTC.

This clonotype is judged medium-sized. V and J are TRBV20-1 and TRBJ2-7; no clear D gene. This CDR3 region has 13 residues. Germline loops: CDR1 DFQATT, CDR2 SNEGSKA (reference sequence). V lost 5 bases and J lost 6, with 17 bases in between. CDR3 residues: CSAPTHGPAEQYF. The CDR3 DNA follows: TGCAGTGCTCCGACCCACGGCCCCGCCGAGCAGTACTTC.

This clonotype was counted at least ten times. The chain joins TRBV20-1 to TRBJ1-2; D gene unclear. This CDR3 comprises 14 residues. From germline, CDR1 is DFQATT and CDR2 SNEGSKA (reference sequence). The V and J ends lost 6 bases and 6 bases respectively, with 20 bases between them. CDR3 nucleotide sequence: TGCAGTGCCGGGGTAGGATCCCTGAACAATGGCTACACCTTC. It encodes CSAGVGSLNNGYTF.

This clonotype was observed a few times. V usage is TRBV20-1 and J usage is TRBJ1-2; the D gene is possibly TRBD1 (5 bases). The CDR3 consists of 11 residues. Deletions cut 7 bases from V and 2 bases from J, with 8 bases between. The germline CDR1 and CDR2 sequences are DFQATT and SNEGSKA (reference sequence). The CDR3 region has the DNA TGCAGTGTATACAGGAACTATGGCTACACCTTC. Amino acids: CSVYRNYGYTF.

This clonotype was observed at least ten times. The V gene is TRBV7-2, the J gene TRBJ2-3; possible D gene TRBD1, 6 bases. The germline V gene has CDR1 SGHTA and CDR2 FQGNSA. The V end lost 6 bases, the J end lost 1 base, and 8 bases lay between the germline ends. This CDR3 comprises 13 residues. The CDR3 is CASRGQRTDTQYF. The DNA of the CDR3 is TGTGCCAGCAGAGGACAGCGCACAGATACGCAGTATTTT.

In its sample, this clonotype was seen many times. This sequence joins TRBV6-1 and TRBJ1-1, with D possibly TRBD1 on 5 matching bases. The CDR3 consists of 14 residues. Trimming left V 7 bases short and J 4 bases short, with 16 bases between. Germline V lookup: CDR1 MNHNS, CDR2 SASEGT. The CDR3 is CASNSPGDGTEAFF. The CDR3 DNA follows: TGTGCCAGCAACTCTCCGGGGGACGGCACTGAAGCTTTCTTT.

This clonotype was seen at least ten times. The chain links TRBV6-1 to TRBJ2-1; TRBD1 matches 8 bases. Trimming removed 6 bases from V and 4 bases from J; junction bases left unmatched: 8. The CDR3 contains 15 residues. Germline CDR1 reads MNHNS; CDR2 reads SASEGT. CDR3 in DNA: TGTGCCAGCAGCCTTCGGGACAGGCCATACAATGAGCAGTTCTTC. Encoded protein: CASSLRDRPYNEQFF.